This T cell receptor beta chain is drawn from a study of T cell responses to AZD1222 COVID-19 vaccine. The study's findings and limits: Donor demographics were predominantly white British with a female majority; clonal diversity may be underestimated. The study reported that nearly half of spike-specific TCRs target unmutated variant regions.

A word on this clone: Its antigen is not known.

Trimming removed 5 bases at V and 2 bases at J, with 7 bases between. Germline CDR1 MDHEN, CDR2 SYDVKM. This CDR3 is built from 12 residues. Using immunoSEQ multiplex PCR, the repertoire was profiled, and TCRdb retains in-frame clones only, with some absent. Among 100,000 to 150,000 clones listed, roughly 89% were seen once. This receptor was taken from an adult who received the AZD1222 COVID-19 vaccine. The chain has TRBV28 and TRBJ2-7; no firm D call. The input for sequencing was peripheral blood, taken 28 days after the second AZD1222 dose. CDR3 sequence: CASSKGPYEQYF. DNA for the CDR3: TGTGCCAGCAGTAAAGGTCCCTACGAGCAGTACTTC. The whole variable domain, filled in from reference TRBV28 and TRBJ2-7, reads DVKVTQSSRYLVKRTGEKVFLECVQDMDHENMFWYRQDPGLGLRLIYFSYDVKMKEKGDIPEGYSVSREKKERFSLILESASTNQTSMYLCASSKGPYEQYFGPGTRLTVT.